This entry lists 9 T cell receptor beta chains sequenced from one sample in a study of PD-1 blockade in classical Hodgkin lymphoma. After autologous stem cell transplantation all patients relapsed, and prior brentuximab vedotin exposure differed between cohorts. The assay was immunoSEQ multiplex PCR, and TCRdb's table has in-frame clones only and misses some. This sample has about 6,500 clones; 60% to 85% occur once, and the top ten carry 35% to 45%. Sequences were derived from peripheral blood mononuclear cells (PBMCs), sampled at baseline. The receptors were sampled from a human donor with classical Hodgkin lymphoma.

V and J are TRBV19 and TRBJ2-7, with D perhaps matching TRBD2 (7 bases). The CDR3 sequence is 15 residues long. Germline-derived CDR1 and CDR2 are LNHDA and SQIVND (reference sequence). V dropped 3 bases and J dropped 1 base, with 13 bases sitting between them. CDR3 residues: CASSITGRGSYEQYF. DNA for the CDR3: TGTGCCAGTAGTATCACAGGGAGGGGATCCTACGAGCAGTACTTC.

This clone was detected a few times. The same CDR3 can be traced to other DNA sequences in this sample. The chain links TRBV13 to TRBJ2-1; TRBD2 matches 7 bases. The length of the CDR3 is 17 residues. V lost 2 bases and J lost 0; bases outside the gene matches: 7. Germline CDR1 and CDR2: PRHDT and FYEKMQ (reference sequence). CDR3 bases: TGTGCCAGCAGCTTATTACTGGGAGGGAGCTCCTACAATGAGCAGTTCTTC. It encodes CASSLLLGGSSYNEQFF. Complete variable domain (other parts from reference TRBV13 and TRBJ2-1): AAGVIQSPRHLIKEKRETATLKCYPIPRHDTVYWYQQGPGQDPQFLISFYEKMQSDKGSIPDRFSAQQFSDYHSELNMSSLELGDSALYFCASSLLLGGSSYNEQFFGPGTRLTVL.

This rearrangement joins TRBV30 to TRBJ2-7; possible D gene TRBD2, 6 bases. CDR1 is GTSNPN and CDR2 is SVGIG in the germline V gene (reference sequence). The CDR3 spans 15 residues. V shed 4 bases and J shed 1 base, with 17 bases lying between them. The CDR3 reads CAWTTSRRASYEQYF. The CDR3 bases are TGTGCCTGGACGACTAGTAGGAGGGCATCCTACGAGCAGTACTTC.

The CDR3 coding sequence is TGTGCCAGCAGTTTATCCCCGGACAGAGGATATCCCTATGGCTACACCTTC. Protein product: CASSLSPDRGYPYGYTF. The rearrangement joins TRBV27 to TRBJ1-2; D is possibly TRBD1 (6 bases). The CDR3 contains 17 residues. CDR1 and CDR2 from the germline V gene are MNHEY and SMNVEV (reference sequence). Deletions cut 0 bases from V and 4 bases from J, with 18 bases between.

The genes are TRBV9 and TRBJ2-3; 7 positions match TRBD2. The V segment lost 0 bases and the J segment 0 bases; nucleotides outside the gene matches: 4. Germline V gives CDR1 SGDLS, CDR2 YYNGEE. This CDR3 has 16 amino acids. CDR3 DNA: TGTGCCAGCAGCGTAGACGGGAGGACTAGCACAGATACGCAGTATTTT. Protein sequence: CASSVDGRTSTDTQYF.

This clone was seen a handful of times. This chain connects TRBV6-1 to TRBJ1-6; no clear D. Trimming removed 4 bases from V and 7 bases from J, with 11 bases in between. Germline V gene lookup returns CDR1 MNHNS and CDR2 SASEGT. CDR3 size: 14 residues. CDR3: CASSAKRANSPLHF. The CDR3 region has the DNA TGTGCCAGCAGTGCGAAGCGGGCCAATTCACCCCTCCACTTT.

The genes are TRBV9 and TRBJ2-1; 10 bases are a match to TRBD2. V was pared by 0 bases and J by 10 bases, with 4 bases of the junction left unmatched. Germline V gives CDR1 SGDLS, CDR2 YYNGEE. This CDR3 is 14 amino acids long. For the CDR3, the DNA is TGTGCCAGCAGCGTAGCTAGCGGGAGTGGAGAGCAGTTCTTC. Its protein product is CASSVASGSGEQFF.

This clone was observed a single time. The chain joins TRBV30 to TRBJ1-2; D remains ambiguous. Trimming took off 0 bases at V and 2 bases at J, with 10 bases between the two ends. The V gene's germline CDR1 is GTSNPN and CDR2 SVGIG (reference sequence). The CDR3 has 14 amino acids. CDR3 region: CAWSVVRLNYGYTF. In DNA form, the CDR3 reads TGTGCCTGGAGTGTGGTCAGATTAAACTATGGCTACACCTTC.

The chain carries TRBV6-1 and TRBJ2-5, with TRBD1 as a possible D gene (6 bases). The CDR3 has 14 residues. Germline V gene data show CDR1 as MNHNS and CDR2 as SASEGT. V was clipped by 2 bases and J by 5 bases, with 12 bases between them. CDR3: CASSETGLGETQYF. The CDR3 bases are TGTGCCAGCAGTGAAACAGGGTTGGGGGAGACCCAGTACTTC.